Each of the 17 T cell receptor beta chains below was sequenced from the same sample in a study of CD8+ T cells in alopecia areata. This sample's treatment: oral pan-JAK inhibitor, 5-10 mg twice daily. Extracted RNA was reverse transcribed, and the resulting cDNA served as sequencing template. TCRdb's table, derived via immunoSEQ multiplex PCR, lists solely in-frame clones and lacks some. The sample records 140,000 to 150,000 clones, 45% to 60% being singletons. The material sequenced was CD8+ T cells sorted from blood, taken at week 4, from a patient treated with tofacitinib. These receptors all stem from a human donor with alopecia areata.

V gene TRBV5-1 combines with J gene TRBJ2-6; D remains unclear. There are 17 residues in the CDR3. Germline CDR1 reads SGHRS; CDR2 reads YFSETQ. Trimming stripped 3 bases from V and 0 bases from J, with 13 bases between. CDR3 DNA: TGCGCCAGCAGCTGGGTAGCAGGAAACTCTGGGGCCAACGTCCTGACTTTC. It is translated as CASSWVAGNSGANVLTF.

In its sample, this clone was seen a few times. The chain is built from TRBV5-6 and TRBJ2-7; D gene unclear. With 2 bases removed from V and 3 bases from J, the gap between germline ends came to 18 bases. This CDR3 has 16 residues. Germline V gene data show CDR1 as SGHDT and CDR2 as YYEEEE. The CDR3 nucleotides read TGTGCCAGCAGCTTCGGCAGGTTAGATGTTCTCTACGAGCAGTACTTC. It is translated as CASSFGRLDVLYEQYF. The whole variable domain, remainder taken from reference TRBV5-6 and TRBJ2-7, is DAGVTQSPTHLIKTRGQQVTLRCSPKSGHDTVSWYQQALGQGPQFIFQYYEEEERQRGNFPDRFSGHQFPNYSSELNVNALLLGDSALYLCASSFGRLDVLYEQYFGPGTRLTVT.

The chain employs TRBV30 and TRBJ1-5; D is unresolved. The CDR3 contains 14 residues. With 2 bases removed from V and 3 bases from J, the gap between germline ends came to 11 bases. Germline V gene sequence: CDR1 GTSNPN, CDR2 SVGIG (reference sequence). CDR3 region: CAWSIGRPNQPQHF. The CDR3 DNA reads TGTGCCTGGAGTATAGGGCGGCCCAATCAGCCCCAGCATTTT.

The chain combines TRBV13 with TRBJ1-1; D remains unclear. V lost 5 bases, J lost 1 base, and 14 bases lay in between. Germline CDR1 PRHDT, CDR2 FYEKMQ (reference sequence). The CDR3 sequence is 15 residues long. In DNA, the CDR3 is TGTGCCAGCAGCACGGTTTTAGAGGAGAACACTGAAGCTTTCTTT. Translating gives CASSTVLEENTEAFF.

This rearrangement joins TRBV9 to TRBJ1-5, with D possibly being TRBD1 (6 bases). CDR1 is SGDLS, CDR2 YYNGEE, per germline. The CDR3 is 15 residues long. The V end was cut by 3 bases, the J end by 5 bases, with 15 bases between. The CDR3 reads CASSEEGGAHQPQHF. CDR3 nucleotides: TGTGCCAGCAGCGAAGAGGGGGGAGCCCATCAGCCCCAGCATTTT. Based on the CDR3 plus reference TRBV9 and TRBJ1-5, the full variable domain is DSGVTQTPKHLITATGQRVTLRCSPRSGDLSVYWYQQSLDQGLQFLIQYYNGEERAKGNILERFSAQQFPDLHSELNLSSLELGDSALYFCASSEEGGAHQPQHFGDGTRLSIL.

This clone was seen ten or more times. The genes are TRBV2 and TRBJ2-2; 7 bases map to TRBD1. The J segment lost 2 bases and the V segment lost 5 bases, leaving 5 bases of the junction unmatched. From germline, CDR1 is SNHLY and CDR2 FYNNEI. The CDR3 runs to 15 residues. Written as DNA, the CDR3 is TGTGCCAGCAGTCTCCGGGACAGCAACACCGGGGAGCTGTTTTTT. The encoded protein is CASSLRDSNTGELFF.

The chain carries TRBV9 and TRBJ1-6; no reliable D call. Trimming stripped 3 bases from V and 8 bases from J, with 6 bases between. The CDR3 runs to 12 residues. CDR1 is SGDLS and CDR2 is YYNGEE in the germline V gene. The CDR3 coding sequence is TGTGCCAGCAGCGGCTACGATTCACCCCTCCACTTT. Translating gives CASSGYDSPLHF.

This clone came up a few times. This sequence joins TRBV30 and TRBJ2-7, with D possibly being TRBD2 (5 bases). This CDR3 has 12 residues. In germline, CDR1 is GTSNPN, CDR2 SVGIG (reference sequence). Trimming removed 8 bases at V and 4 bases at J, with 15 bases between. The CDR3 DNA follows: TGTGCCGGACGGGAAGGAACGTACGAGCAGTACTTC. Amino acids: CAGREGTYEQYF.

The chain is built from TRBV4-2 and TRBJ1-2; 9 nucleotides agree with TRBD1. The germline gives CDR1 LGHNA, CDR2 YNFKEQ. CDR3 size: 15 residues. The ends lost 0 bases at V and 8 bases at J; junction bases unmatched: 7. CDR3 coding DNA: TGTGCCAGCAGCCAAGAAGAACAGGGGGCGGGAGGCTACACCTTC. This gives the protein CASSQEEQGAGGYTF.

The chain uses TRBV27 and TRBJ2-7, with TRBD1 as a possible D gene (6 bases). The CDR3 runs 15 residues. V shed 8 bases and J shed 5 bases, with 22 bases lying between them. From germline, CDR1 is MNHEY and CDR2 SMNVEV (reference sequence). CDR3 sequence reads: CASHTVGAGDHEQYF. The CDR3 DNA reads as TGTGCCAGCCATACCGTTGGGGCAGGGGACCACGAGCAGTACTTC.

The gene calls are TRBV4-1 and TRBJ2-7, with 9 bases identical to TRBD1. The CDR3 has 14 residues. Germline V gene data show CDR1 as MGHRA and CDR2 as YSYEKL. V lost 4 bases and J lost 6; bases outside the gene matches: 7. The CDR3 here is CASSPRDRDLEQYF. CDR3 sequence (DNA): TGCGCCAGCAGCCCCCGGGACAGGGACCTCGAGCAGTACTTC.

The chain recombines TRBV30 with TRBJ2-5; D possibly uses TRBD1 or TRBD2 (5 bases each). The V and J ends lost 4 bases and 11 bases respectively, with 17 bases between them. The germline CDR1 and CDR2 sequences are GTSNPN and SVGIG (reference sequence). CDR3 length: 12 amino acids. CDR3 sequence reads: CAWTAGVGEQYF. CDR3 in DNA: TGTGCCTGGACCGCCGGGGTAGGGGAGCAGTACTTC.

This clone was counted only a few times. The chain uses TRBV29-1 and TRBJ1-3; tentatively, D is TRBD1 (5 bases). This CDR3 spans 12 amino acids. Germline assignment: CDR1 SQVTM and CDR2 ANQGSEA. Deletions cut 3 bases from V and 9 bases from J, with 12 bases between. CDR3 residues: CSVEDNRSTIYF. The CDR3, as DNA: TGCAGCGTTGAGGACAATAGGAGCACCATATATTTT.

This chain uses TRBV13 with TRBJ2-7; no reliable D call. The CDR3 totals 14 residues. Trimming took off 5 bases at V and 3 bases at J, with 14 bases between the two ends. Per germline, CDR1 PRHDT and CDR2 FYEKMQ (reference sequence). CDR3 sequence reads: CASSASEEDYEQYF. The CDR3 DNA sequence: TGTGCCAGCAGCGCCTCGGAAGAGGACTACGAGCAGTACTTC.

This clone was seen only once. The rearrangement uses TRBV25-1 and TRBJ2-7, with a possible D match to TRBD1 (6 bases). This CDR3 contains 14 residues. V lost 5 bases, J lost 0 bases, and 11 bases lay in between. CDR1 is MGHDK, CDR2 SYGVNS, per germline. This CDR3 reads CASSNDRYSYEQYF. CDR3 bases: TGTGCCAGCAGTAACGACAGGTACTCCTACGAGCAGTACTTC.

The rearrangement joins TRBV9 to TRBJ2-7, with 7 bases aligning to TRBD2. Germline V gives CDR1 SGDLS, CDR2 YYNGEE. The CDR3 is made up of 15 amino acids. The junction had 6 bases not matched to a gene; V was cut back by 3 bases and J by 0 bases. Here the CDR3 reads CASSGRSGDSYEQYF. The CDR3 DNA sequence: TGTGCCAGCAGCGGACGAAGCGGGGACTCCTACGAGCAGTACTTC.

The rearrangement uses TRBV4-1 and TRBJ1-5; TRBD1 might be the D (5 bases). CDR1 is MGHRA and CDR2 is YSYEKL in the germline V gene. V was trimmed by 2 bases and J by 7 bases, leaving 12 bases between them. CDR3 size: 14 residues. The CDR3: CASSQPGEGQPQHF. For the CDR3, the DNA is TGCGCCAGCAGCCAACCGGGTGAGGGGCAGCCCCAGCATTTT.